The entry that follows covers one T cell receptor beta chain sequence. What it binds is not known. The treatment is: oral pan-JAK inhibitor, 5-10 mg twice daily. The researchers isolated CD4+ and CD8+ T cells from PBMCs by sorting. The germline gives CDR1 SGHDT, CDR2 YYEEEE. V lost 2 bases, J lost 6 bases, and 7 bases stayed unmatched. The CDR3 consists of 15 residues. As the sequencing template, cDNA was produced by extracting RNA and reverse transcribing it. TCRdb's copy holds only in-frame clones and misses some; the assay was immunoSEQ multiplex PCR. The sample includes around 70,000 clones, approximately 28% of them seen just once. This sample is part of a study of CD8+ T cells in alopecia areata. As for the study in general: Percent affected scalp area, the SALT score, rated treated patients' severity.

Findings and caveats of the study: Many expanded lesional clones persisted in scalp and blood during tofacitinib. Scalp clonality decreased significantly with tofacitinib, and so did expanded CD8+ clones among the top 100.

The sample was CD8+ T cells sorted from blood, taken at week 4, from a patient treated with tofacitinib. This clonotype was obtained from a human donor with alopecia areata. The rearrangement links TRBV5-6 to TRBJ1-1, with TRBD1 matching 10 bases. The CDR3 protein is CASSLNPGQGSEAFF. The CDR3 DNA is TGTGCCAGCAGCTTAAACCCGGGACAGGGGTCTGAAGCTTTCTTT.